The clone carrying this T cell receptor (beta chain) came up a few times. Its antigen is currently unknown. MiXCR, run by TCRdb on the 5' RACE reads, gives a single entry per CDR3 protein. The sample lists some 420,000 distinct CDR3 sequences; 15% to 20% were seen once. The CDR3 loop spans 15 amino acids. With 3 bases removed from V and 0 bases from J, the gap between germline ends came to 13 bases. Germline V gene sequence: CDR1 DFQATT, CDR2 SNEGSKA (reference sequence). The data derive from a study of T cells after yellow fever vaccination. Findings of the study overall: When the response was secondary, it was weaker but reached its peak faster, day 5 versus 15.

The sequencing here drew on PBMCs, taken before the yellow fever booster vaccination. V gene TRBV20-1 combines with J gene TRBJ2-3; no firm D call. The source is a man between 18 and 29 years old who received the YFV17D yellow fever vaccine. Here the CDR3 DNA reads TGCAGTGCTAGTGGCCGGATCCCGAGCACAGATACGCAGTATTTT. Translating gives CSASGRIPSTDTQYF.